This record covers a single T cell receptor (beta chain). Trimming left V 7 bases short and J 6 bases short, with 9 bases between. The CDR3 runs to 11 residues. CDR1 is MNHEY, CDR2 SVGAGI, per germline. This record comes from a study of control samples from healthy donors and cancer patients. Profiled with immunoSEQ multiplex PCR; TCRdb holds only in-frame clones, not every one. The repertoire holds about 160,000 clones, with about 94% as singletons. Sequencing was performed on blood. This chain connects TRBV6-5 to TRBJ1-1; D remains unclear. The receptor comes from a woman aged 40-49 years in good health. The DNA of the CDR3 is TGTGCCAGCATTCTCGGGCCTGAAGCTTTCTTT. Translation gives CASILGPEAFF.